This T cell receptor beta chain comes out of a study of blood T cells in healthy people across ages. Together with a sample-barcoded 5' primer, a J-beta primer mix was included in a second PCR lasting about 6 to 11 cycles. A single record per CDR3 protein comes from TCRdb applying MiXCR to the 5' RACE reads. The top ten hold over 30% of the sample, which has about 640,000 distinct CDR3 sequences, under 65% seen once. The ends were cut back, 10 bases at V and 3 bases at J, with 15 bases in the middle. The CDR3 runs 13 residues. Germline values: CDR1 ENHRY, CDR2 SYGVKD. With regard to this clonotype: As yet, its antigen is unknown.

General study findings and limits: Per-million-T-cell TCR beta diversity fell roughly linearly with age.

This sequence joins TRBV10-3 and TRBJ1-2; maybe TRBD1 (6 bases). The receptor's source is a man aged 60-69 years in good health. Sequenced sample: blood. CDR3 region: CATADSGYYGYTF. Written as DNA, the CDR3 is TGTGCCACTGCGGACAGTGGCTACTATGGCTACACCTTC.